This T cell receptor (beta chain) emerged from a study of control samples from healthy donors and cancer patients. The germline V gene encodes CDR1 GTSNPN and CDR2 SVGIG (reference sequence). CDR3 length: 17 amino acids. V was clipped by 5 bases and J by 4 bases, with 25 bases between them. Using immunoSEQ multiplex PCR, the repertoire was profiled, and TCRdb retains in-frame clones only, with some absent. Here the sample spans about 160,000 clones, roughly 94% being singletons. Sequencing was performed on blood. The origin of this receptor is a woman aged 40 to 49 in good health. This rearrangement joins TRBV30 to TRBJ2-3; D is perhaps TRBD2 (6 bases). DNA of the CDR3: TGTGCCTGGGGAAGGCCCTCCGGGGGACTGTTAGCAGATACGCAGTATTTT. Residues: CAWGRPSGGLLADTQYF.